The next 26 T cell receptor beta chains were all read from a single sample in a study of siplizumab effects on memory and regulatory T cells. Using immunoSEQ multiplex PCR, the repertoire was profiled, and TCRdb retains in-frame clones only, with some absent. Found here are tens of thousands of clones, over 90% of them singletons; the top ten hold 18%. Sequencing was done on a sample of CD8+ T cells sorted from blood. The receptors come from a human donor in good health.

The chain recombines TRBV5-6 with TRBJ2-1; D remains ambiguous. The CDR3 has 12 amino acids. Germline values: CDR1 SGHDT, CDR2 YYEEEE. V gave up 2 bases and J gave up 6 bases, with 6 bases separating them. The CDR3 loop reads CASSFPPNEQFF. CDR3 DNA: TGTGCCAGCAGCTTCCCCCCCAATGAGCAGTTCTTC.

The rearrangement links TRBV7-9 to TRBJ2-1; 11 bases map to TRBD2. The length of the CDR3 is 15 residues. The J segment lost 7 bases and the V segment lost 3 bases, leaving 5 bases of the junction unmatched. Germline assignment: CDR1 SEHNR and CDR2 FQNEAQ (reference sequence). The CDR3 reads CASSFTSGSGNEQFF. DNA of the CDR3: TGTGCCAGCAGCTTTACTAGCGGGAGTGGGAATGAGCAGTTCTTC. Looking up the rest from reference TRBV7-9 and TRBJ2-1 gives the full variable domain: DTGVSQNPRHKITKRGQNVTFRCDPISEHNRLYWYRQTLGQGPEFLTYFQNEAQLEKSRLLSDRFSAERPKGSFSTLEIQRTEQGDSAMYLCASSFTSGSGNEQFFGPGTRLTVL.

The chain recombines TRBV7-9 with TRBJ2-3, with a tentative D call TRBD2 (5 bases). Germline assignment: CDR1 SEHNR and CDR2 FQNEAQ (reference sequence). This CDR3 spans 17 amino acids. V dropped 0 bases and J dropped 10 bases, with 23 bases sitting between them. For the CDR3, the DNA is TGTGCCAGCAGCTTAGCCAGCTTTCCGGGGAGTCTTATCGCGCAGTATTTT. It translates to CASSLASFPGSLIAQYF.

This clone is a singleton in its sample. The rearrangement links TRBV4-1 to TRBJ2-7; 9 bases map to TRBD2. V lost 1 base to trimming and J lost 3 bases; unmatched junction nucleotides: 4. Germline values: CDR1 MGHRA, CDR2 YSYEKL. The CDR3 sequence is 15 residues long. CDR3 in amino acids: CASSQVSSGDYEQYF. The CDR3 DNA reads as TGCGCCAGCAGCCAAGTTTCTAGCGGGGACTACGAGCAGTACTTC.

V is TRBV7-6 and J is TRBJ2-7; 8 nucleotides align to TRBD1. V lost 5 bases, J lost 2 bases, and 5 bases stayed unmatched. The CDR3 runs to 14 residues. CDR1 is SGHVS and CDR2 is FNYEAQ in the germline V gene. CDR3 sequence: CASSAGQGPYEQYF. The CDR3 region has the DNA TGTGCCAGCAGCGCCGGACAGGGTCCCTACGAGCAGTACTTC.

The chain has TRBV27 and TRBJ2-2; 10 positions agree with TRBD2. J was trimmed by 9 bases and V by 4 bases; bases with no gene match: 8. The CDR3 runs to 15 residues. CDR1 is MNHEY, CDR2 SMNVEV, per germline (reference sequence). The CDR3 is CASSYLAGAARELFF. The CDR3 region has the DNA TGTGCCAGCAGTTACCTAGCGGGAGCAGCGAGGGAGCTGTTTTTT.

This sequence joins TRBV7-8 and TRBJ2-3; D unresolved. Germline V gives CDR1 SGHVS, CDR2 FQNEAQ. The ends were cut back, 1 base at V and 7 bases at J, with 0 bases in the middle. CDR3 length: 10 amino acids. This chain's CDR3 is CASSLDTQYF. The CDR3 DNA reads TGTGCCAGCAGCTTAGATACGCAGTATTTT.

This clone was recorded once. This rearrangement joins TRBV5-4 to TRBJ2-7; maybe TRBD2 (6 bases). Trimming took 4 bases from V and 5 from J, leaving 19 bases between them. This CDR3 has 15 amino acids. CDR1 and CDR2 from the germline V gene are SGHNT and YYREEE (reference sequence). The CDR3 bases are TGTGCCAGCAGCCCCGCAGGGACTCCCGCCCACGAGCAGTACTTC. Protein sequence: CASSPAGTPAHEQYF.

The chain employs TRBV5-1 and TRBJ2-7; D ambiguous. CDR1 and CDR2 from the germline V gene are SGHRS and YFSETQ. V dropped 4 bases and J dropped 0 bases, with 11 bases sitting between them. This CDR3 is built from 14 residues. Written as DNA, the CDR3 is TGCGCCAGCAGCCACGGACGTGACTCCTACGAGCAGTACTTC. Protein product: CASSHGRDSYEQYF.

The chain recombines TRBV11-2 with TRBJ2-1, with 10 bases aligning to TRBD2. The CDR3 contains 17 residues. Losses at the gene ends were 5 bases for V and 0 bases for J; bases not matched to a gene: 7. The germline CDR1 and CDR2 sequences are SGHAT and FQNNGV. The CDR3 loop reads CASSIGLAEVSYNEQFF. CDR3 DNA sequence: TGTGCCAGCAGCATTGGACTAGCGGAGGTCTCCTACAATGAGCAGTTCTTC.

The CDR3: CARSLGTVSYEQYF. The DNA for the CDR3 is TGTGCCAGGAGCCTAGGGACAGTCTCCTACGAGCAGTACTTC. V gene TRBV28 combines with J gene TRBJ2-7, with 7 bases aligning to TRBD1. CDR1 is MDHEN and CDR2 is SYDVKM in the germline V gene. V lost 9 bases to trimming and J lost 0 bases; unmatched junction nucleotides: 8. CDR3 length: 14 residues.

This clone was seen once. V and J are TRBV6-5 and TRBJ2-3, with 11 bases aligning to TRBD2. The V segment lost 2 bases and the J segment 3 bases; nucleotides outside the gene matches: 1. The CDR3 totals 15 residues. Germline CDR1 MNHEY, CDR2 SVGAGI. CDR3: CASSYRTSGTDTQYF. DNA for the CDR3: TGTGCCAGCAGTTACCGGACTAGCGGGACAGATACGCAGTATTTT.

The chain employs TRBV10-1 and TRBJ2-7, with 8 bases lining up with TRBD2. With V trimmed by 2 bases and J by 5 bases, 8 bases remained unmatched. CDR1 is WNHNN, CDR2 SYGVQD, per germline (reference sequence). The CDR3 contains 15 residues. CDR3 loop: CASSEKNGLAHEQYF. The CDR3 DNA reads as TGCGCCAGCAGTGAGAAGAATGGACTAGCCCACGAGCAGTACTTC.

V and J are TRBV18 and TRBJ2-7, with TRBD1 matching 7 bases. The germline V gene encodes CDR1 KGHSH and CDR2 LQKENI. The trim removed 3 bases at V and 3 bases at J, leaving 2 bases unmatched. The CDR3 has 13 amino acids. CDR3 residues: CASSPRQGYEQYF. CDR3 coding DNA: TGTGCCAGCTCACCCCGACAGGGCTACGAGCAGTACTTC.

V is TRBV27 and J is TRBJ2-2; 7 bases fit TRBD2. The ends lost 8 bases at V and 8 bases at J; junction bases unmatched: 11. The CDR3 spans 14 residues. From germline, CDR1 is MNHEY and CDR2 SMNVEV (reference sequence). As DNA, the CDR3 is TGTGCCAGCGGCAGCGGGGACCCTTGGGGGGAGCTGTTTTTT. This codes for CASGSGDPWGELFF.

The genes are TRBV5-4 and TRBJ2-5, with D tentatively TRBD1 (5 bases). The J call may not be correct, given that the DNA end is closer to TRBJ2-7. Germline loops: CDR1 SGHNT, CDR2 YYREEE (reference sequence). The CDR3 extends over 13 amino acids. CDR3 region: CASSQGTSGEQYF. The CDR3 DNA reads as TGTGCCAGCAGTCAGGGTACCTCGGGCGAGCAGTACTTC.

The chain links TRBV27 to TRBJ2-7; TRBD2 is a possible D gene (5 bases). Trimming left V 5 bases short and J 0 bases short, with 14 bases between. This CDR3 region has 15 residues. CDR1 and CDR2 from the germline V gene are MNHEY and SMNVEV (reference sequence). The CDR3 DNA reads as TGTGCCAGCAGTACAGCGGCACTGCTCTCCTACGAGCAGTACTTC. Its translation: CASSTAALLSYEQYF.

This rearrangement joins TRBV28 to TRBJ2-1; D is undetermined. The CDR3 spans 12 residues. With 4 bases removed from V and 2 bases from J, the gap between germline ends came to 3 bases. CDR1 MDHEN and CDR2 SYDVKM come from the germline V gene. The CDR3 nucleotides read TGTGCCAGCAGTTCCCCCTACAATGAGCAGTTCTTC. Its protein is CASSSPYNEQFF.

Remarks on this clone: This same CDR3 is encoded by further DNA sequences in the sample. The chain recombines TRBV19 with TRBJ2-7; 12 bases fit TRBD2. CDR3 size: 14 residues. CDR1 and CDR2 (germline): LNHDA, SQIVND (reference sequence). V trimming: 6 bases; J trimming: 3 bases; junction bases outside the gene matches: 3. CDR3 bases: TGTGCCAGTAGATTGACTAGCGGGAGCTACGAGCAGTACTTC. Amino acid sequence: CASRLTSGSYEQYF. The full variable domain, in which reference TRBV19 and TRBJ2-7 provide the parts outside the CDR3, is DGGITQSPKYLFRKEGQNVTLSCEQNLNHDAMYWYRQDPGQGLRLIYYSQIVNDFQKGDIAEGYSVSREKKESFPLTVTSAQKNPTAFYLCASRLTSGSYEQYFGPGTRLTVT.

This chain joins TRBV15 and TRBJ2-5, with TRBD2 matching 13 bases. CDR3 size: 17 residues. The V gene's germline CDR1 is LNHNV and CDR2 YYDKDF (reference sequence). J was trimmed by 5 bases and V by 8 bases; bases with no gene match: 14. CDR3 nucleotide sequence: TGTGCCACCCTACGGACTAGCGGGAGTGGGGGTCGGGAGACCCAGTACTTC. Protein: CATLRTSGSGGRETQYF. Full variable domain (rest looked up from reference TRBV15 and TRBJ2-5): DAMVIQNPRYQVTQFGKPVTLSCSQTLNHNVMYWYQQKSSQAPKLLFHYYDKDFNNEADTPDNFQSRRPNTSFCFLDIRSPGLGDTAMYLCATLRTSGSGGRETQYFGPGTRLLVL.

The CDR3 coding sequence is TGTGCCAGCGATAACAGGGTTAGCACAGATACGCAGTATTTT. Translated, it gives CASDNRVSTDTQYF. This chain connects TRBV2 to TRBJ2-3; a weak D match, TRBD1 (6 bases). Germline V gene lookup returns CDR1 SNHLY and CDR2 FYNNEI. Trimming shortened V by 8 bases and J by 0 bases, and 12 bases separated the two germline ends. The CDR3 totals 14 residues.

The chain employs TRBV27 and TRBJ2-1, with 16 bases aligning to TRBD2. The CDR3 consists of 17 residues. The junction had 3 bases not matched to a gene; V was cut back by 5 bases and J by 2 bases. CDR1 is MNHEY and CDR2 is SMNVEV in the germline V gene (reference sequence). The CDR3 nucleotides are TGTGCCAGCAGTCCGGGACTAGCGGGAGGGGCCTACAATGAGCAGTTCTTC. This translates into CASSPGLAGGAYNEQFF.

The V and J genes are TRBV19 and TRBJ2-1; D possibly corresponds to TRBD1 (6 bases). There are 14 residues in the CDR3. From germline, CDR1 is LNHDA and CDR2 SQIVND (reference sequence). The V and J ends lost 2 bases and 3 bases respectively, with 8 bases between them. The CDR3: CASSIWDNYNEQFF. Written as DNA, the CDR3 is TGTGCCAGTAGTATATGGGACAACTACAATGAGCAGTTCTTC.

V gene TRBV7-6 combines with J gene TRBJ2-3; TRBD1 matches 8 bases. This CDR3 is 16 amino acids long. The V and J ends lost 5 bases and 6 bases, in that order; junction bases with no gene match: 13. Germline-derived CDR1 and CDR2 are SGHVS and FNYEAQ. The CDR3 nucleotides are TGTGCCAGCAGCCCGCGACAGGGGACGGACGCGGATACGCAGTATTTT. Translated: CASSPRQGTDADTQYF. The full variable domain, rest sourced from reference TRBV7-6 and TRBJ2-3, is GAGVSQSPRYKVTKRGQDVALRCDPISGHVSLYWYRQALGQGPEFLTYFNYEAQQDKSGLPNDRFSAERPEGSISTLTIQRTEQRDSAMYRCASSPRQGTDADTQYFGPGTRLTVL.

CDR3 loop: CASSDGGNTEAFF. Here the CDR3 DNA reads TGTGCCAGCAGCGATGGGGGAAACACTGAAGCTTTCTTT. The chain carries TRBV9 and TRBJ1-1; D is perhaps TRBD1 (5 bases). Trimming removed 3 bases at V and 2 bases at J, with 8 bases between. Germline values: CDR1 SGDLS, CDR2 YYNGEE. The CDR3 consists of 13 residues.

The chain links TRBV30 to TRBJ1-2; D possibly corresponds to TRBD1 (5 bases). Germline values: CDR1 GTSNPN, CDR2 SVGIG (reference sequence). V was shortened by 0 bases and J by 4 bases, with 18 bases between the two germline ends. This CDR3 is built from 16 residues. CDR3 nucleotides: TGTGCCTGGAGTGTAAGGCCGGGGGGGACTGGCTATGGCTACACCTTC. Translating it yields CAWSVRPGGTGYGYTF.